This TCR beta chain was recovered during a study of T cell responses to AZD1222 COVID-19 vaccine. Study overall: Researchers grouped second doses given at about 4 or about 12 weeks into one pool.

Measured with immunoSEQ multiplex PCR; TCRdb has only the in-frame clones, and not every one. The data show roughly 190,000 clones, approximately 93% seen once. The CDR3 runs to 14 residues. The study's findings and limits: Donors were mostly white British, more females; clonal diversity possibly underestimated. Within unmutated variant regions lay the reported targets of nearly half of spike-specific TCRs. Spike-specific TCR repertoires showed rising breadth and depth after two AZD1222 doses.

Worth noting for this clone: What it binds is not known.

The TCR sequence derives from an adult in good health. This sequence joins TRBV21-1 and TRBJ2-7; the table's D call of TRBD1 was not tested on the DNA. TRBV21-1 is given as a pseudogene. The sample here was peripheral blood, taken on day 0 of AZD1222 vaccination. CDR3 residues: CASSDGQLSYEQYF. DNA for the CDR3: TGTGCCAGCAGCGATGGACAGCTCTCCTACGAGCAGTACTTC.